This TCR beta chain derives from a study of CD8+CD57+ T cells in acquired aplastic anemia. From germline, CDR1 is SGHRS and CDR2 YFSETQ. This CDR3 has 16 amino acids. The junction had 8 bases not matched to a gene; V was cut back by 0 bases and J by 4 bases. TCR beta VDJ combinations and CDR3 sequences were profiled from genomic DNA. TCRdb re-derived calls from the reads in MiXCR, one entry per CDR3 protein. This sample has fewer than 250,000 distinct CDR3 sequences, with less than 65% found just once. The specimen was sorted CD4+, CD8+, or CD8+CD57+ T cells (not recorded which) from PBMCs. The receptor was isolated from a human donor in good health, serving as a control. This sequence joins TRBV5-1 and TRBJ1-2; 8 nucleotides align to TRBD1. The CDR3 region is CASSLGFPGGAYGYTF. In DNA form, the CDR3 reads TGCGCCAGCAGCTTGGGTTTCCCAGGGGGCGCCTATGGCTACACCTTC.